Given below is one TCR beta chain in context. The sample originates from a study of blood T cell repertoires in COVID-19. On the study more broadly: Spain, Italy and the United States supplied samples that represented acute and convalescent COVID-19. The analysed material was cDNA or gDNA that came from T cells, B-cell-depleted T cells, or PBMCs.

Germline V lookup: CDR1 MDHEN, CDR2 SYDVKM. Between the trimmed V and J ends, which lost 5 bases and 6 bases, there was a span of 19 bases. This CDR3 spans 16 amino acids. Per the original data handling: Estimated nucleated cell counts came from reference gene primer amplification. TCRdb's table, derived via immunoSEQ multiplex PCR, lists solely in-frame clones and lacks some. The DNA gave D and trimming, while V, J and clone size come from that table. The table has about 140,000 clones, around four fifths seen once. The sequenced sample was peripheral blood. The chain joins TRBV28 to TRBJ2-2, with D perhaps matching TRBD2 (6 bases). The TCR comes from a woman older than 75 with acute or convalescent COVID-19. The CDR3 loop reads CASSTPSGGTAGELFF. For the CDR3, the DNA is TGTGCCAGCAGTACCCCTAGTGGGGGGACCGCCGGGGAGCTGTTTTTT.